This T cell receptor beta chain was documented in a study of human thymus T cells. Study outcomes and limitations: Apparent bias marked the V and J gene usage of thymic and blood repertoires. Thymic TCR repertoires of unrelated people reportedly overlapped highly.

Looked up from germline, CDR1 is SGHVS and CDR2 is FNYEAQ. The CDR3 is 15 residues long. With 2 bases removed from V and 5 bases from J, the gap between germline ends came to 13 bases. Obtained as resections during corrective heart surgery, the thymus tissue was then studied. Donors consisted of healthy Finnish infants (having corrective surgery for congenital heart defects). As regards this clone: Its antigen remains unknown.

TCRdb's table, derived via immunoSEQ multiplex PCR, lists solely in-frame clones and lacks some. Of roughly 120,000 clones listed, about 93% are singletons. The sequence was obtained from a boy in the first two years of life with a congenital heart defect but otherwise immunologically healthy. The sample taken for sequencing was thymus tissue. The chain combines TRBV7-6 with TRBJ2-1; a weak D match, TRBD1 (6 bases). CDR3 DNA: TGTGCCAGCAGCTTAAGGGGGTGGGGGAACAATGAGCAGTTCTTC. This gives the protein CASSLRGWGNNEQFF.